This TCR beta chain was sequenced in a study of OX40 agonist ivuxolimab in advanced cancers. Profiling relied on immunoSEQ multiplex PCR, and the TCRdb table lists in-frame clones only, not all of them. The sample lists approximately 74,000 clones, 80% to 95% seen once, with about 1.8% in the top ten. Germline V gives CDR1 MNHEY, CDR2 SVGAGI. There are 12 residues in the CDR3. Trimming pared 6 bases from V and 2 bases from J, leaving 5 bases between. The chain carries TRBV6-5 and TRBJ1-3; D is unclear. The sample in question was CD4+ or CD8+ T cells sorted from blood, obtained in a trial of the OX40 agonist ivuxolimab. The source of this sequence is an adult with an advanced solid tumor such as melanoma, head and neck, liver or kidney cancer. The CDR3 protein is CASRSTGNTIYF. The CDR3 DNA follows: TGTGCCAGCAGATCGACTGGAAACACCATATATTTT.